This T cell receptor beta chain was sequenced for a study of Ad26.COV2.S vaccination and SARS-CoV-2 variants (dated by TCRdb to the early 2020s). Describing the broader study: Vaccine-arm donors were drawn from COV1001, a multicentre, randomized, double-blind, placebo-controlled phase I-IIa trial of Ad26.COV2.S in healthy adults. Ad26.COV2.S was given intramuscularly at 5x10^10 or 1x10^11 viral particles, as a single shot or as two shots 56 days apart. The specificity and breadth of SARS-CoV-2-reactive T cell receptors after Ad26.COV2.S vaccination were assessed by TCRbeta repertoire sequencing. A total of around 32 samples were included in the TCR-sequenced set, comprising around 19 Ad26.COV2.S vaccine recipients, 5 placebo recipients and 8 SARS-CoV-2 convalescent individuals. Participants in the trial were split at random into five groups of five each, receiving low-dose or high-dose Ad26.COV2.S once or twice, or else placebo on both occasions. Blinding of investigators to trial group allocation was maintained during experiments and outcome assessment.

V drops 4 bases and J drops 5 bases, leaving 15 bases in between. The germline V gene encodes CDR1 SGHRS and CDR2 YFSETQ. The CDR3 starts with the cysteine, ends with the phenylalanine, and has 15 residues. The DNA shown is the 45-base CDR3, in frame from base 1. Notes on this clone: Its antigen is unknown. No quality values exist for individual bases; no much larger clone is one base distant.

Beyond this particular receptor, the publication reports: According to the authors, total T cell responses may have been underestimated by the TCR breadth and depth analyses. Vaccine and placebo recipients had comparable non-spike TCR breadth, which fits with the vaccine containing only spike. Ad26.COV2.S recipients had higher spike-specific TCR breadth than placebo recipients (P = 0.0014). The study was not powered for comparison of responses between vaccine doses or regimens. After vaccination, substantial breadth of spike-specific CD8+ and CD4+ T cell responses was reported.

The treatment or condition label on this specimen signifies: some 19 received Ad26.COV2.S at low or high dose, single or two shots; about five received placebo; per-sample allocation not given. For vaccine and placebo recipients, repertoires were sequenced using samples collected on day 63 after the first injection. In Cohort 1b, about two dozen adults aged 18-55 years were enrolled at a single site in Boston, USA, between 29 July and 7 August 2020. Ad26.COV2.S was a replication-incompetent adenovirus type 26 vector that expressed a prefusion-stabilized SARS-CoV-2 spike protein derived from the original Wuhan strain. The immunoSEQ Assay was used to sequence TCRbeta CDR3 regions. After extraction, genomic DNA underwent amplification by bias-controlled multiplex PCR, followed by high-throughput sequencing. As for how the authors treated the data: To quantify the absolute abundance of each unique TCRbeta CDR3 region, sequences were collapsed and filtered. Usable DNA was measured by amplifying reference genes present in all nucleated cells, and TCRbeta template counts were normalized to that usable DNA to estimate T cell fraction. Repertoire TCRs were annotated as SARS-CoV-2-specific when V gene, CDR3 amino acid sequence and J gene were exactly matched to a known reactive TCR set. The reference SARS-CoV-2 TCR set was derived from MIRA and filtered for enrichment in COVID-19-positive ImmuneCODE repertoires, a step that removed public or cross-reactive TCRs. Drawing on the MIRA antigens, annotated TCRs were analysed further at the level of specific ORF or position within ORF. Depth was the summed frequency of annotated unique rearrangements, while breadth was defined as annotated unique rearrangements over total unique productive rearrangements. Two-sided Wilcoxon rank-sum tests were applied when comparing TCR breadth between groups. The clones in this table, taken by TCRdb from immuneACCESS, are in-frame only. Not every clone is retained; where verified, under half of the shortfall comes from an unresolved V gene, and the cause of the rest is unknown. V, J and clone size derive from that table, while D and trimming were established from the DNA sequence. The sample table contains more than 400,000 clones; only one count was recorded for 90% of them. In total, the top ten clones hold less than 4.5% of the sample.

This specimen was peripheral blood, taken in a trial of Ad26.COV2.S vaccine versus placebo. The sequence is built from TRBV5-1 and TRBJ1-4; the D gene is not confidently resolved. The receptor comes from a person between 18 and 59 years old who received the Ad26.COV2.S COVID-19 vaccine or a placebo. The nucleotides read TGCGCCAGCAGCCTCTTAGGAAGCGGGAATGAAAAACTGTTTTTT. Protein translation: CASSLLGSGNEKLFF.